Listed here are 13 T cell receptor beta chains from one sample, sequenced in a study of monozygotic twins with inflammatory bowel disease. Each CDR3 protein gets one entry in TCRdb, which reprocessed the 5' RACE reads and gives no DNA. The repertoire table contains 400,000 to 500,000 distinct CDR3 sequences. Sequencing was done on a sample of blood. These receptor sequences come from a human donor with ulcerative colitis or Crohn's disease, or a healthy co-twin of an affected twin (not recorded which).

The chain recombines TRBV6-2 or TRBV6-3 with TRBJ2-5; TCRdb designates TRBD1, a call that cannot be tested without DNA. Germline V gene sequence: CDR1 MNHEY, CDR2 SVGEGT. This CDR3 is 15 amino acids long. This chain's CDR3 is CASSYFGDYRETQYF.

J is TRBJ2-4 and V is TRBV2; with no DNA, the TCRdb D assignment of TRBD2 cannot be verified. The CDR3 is made up of 16 amino acids. Germline-derived CDR1 and CDR2 are SNHLY and FYNNEI. This chain's CDR3 is CASSPTSGGARNIQYF. Based on the CDR3 plus reference TRBV2 and TRBJ2-4, the full variable domain is EPEVTQTPSHQVTQMGQEVILRCVPISNHLYFYWYRQILGQKVEFLVSFYNNEISEKSEIFDDQFSVERPDGSNFTLKIRSTKLEDSAMYFCASSPTSGGARNIQYFGAGTRLSVL.

The chain uses TRBV30 and TRBJ2-1; no DNA is available, so the TRBD1 call from TCRdb remains unchecked. Germline assignment: CDR1 GTSNPN and CDR2 SVGIG (reference sequence). The CDR3 is made up of 15 amino acids. This chain's CDR3 is CAWGPLGASYNEQFF. The whole variable domain, remainder taken from reference TRBV30 and TRBJ2-1, is SQTIHQWPATLVQPVGSPLSLECTVEGTSNPNLYWYRQAAGRGLQLLFYSVGIGQISSEVPQNLSASRPQDRQFILSSKKLLLSDSGFYLCAWGPLGASYNEQFFGPGTRLTVL.

V is TRBV11-2 and J is TRBJ2-2; as DNA is missing, the TRBD2 call by TCRdb cannot be tested. Germline V gene lookup returns CDR1 SGHAT and CDR2 FQNNGV. This CDR3 has 16 amino acids. The CDR3 spells CASSLAGGWDTGELFF.

V usage is TRBV14 and J usage is TRBJ2-2. CDR3 size: 16 residues. CDR1 and CDR2 (germline): SGHDN, FVKESK. The CDR3 loop is CASSQEKIRNTGELFF.

The chain employs TRBV27 and TRBJ2-1; the TCRdb call, TRBD2, lacks DNA for checking. Per germline, CDR1 MNHEY and CDR2 SMNVEV (reference sequence). This CDR3 has 16 residues. CDR3: CASSSLLALSYNEQFF.

V gene TRBV15 combines with J gene TRBJ2-3; TCRdb lists TRBD2, though no DNA is available to test this call. In germline, CDR1 is LNHNV, CDR2 YYDKDF (reference sequence). The CDR3 loop spans 16 amino acids. Here the CDR3 reads CATSKAGGPYTDTQYF.

The J gene is TRBJ2-7, the V gene TRBV5-1; the D gene TCRdb calls, TRBD1, cannot be checked with no DNA. The V gene's germline CDR1 is SGHRS and CDR2 YFSETQ. This CDR3 is built from 13 residues. This CDR3 is CASSLVQGNEQYF.

The J gene is TRBJ2-5, the V gene TRBV15; with no DNA, the TCRdb D assignment of TRBD2 cannot be verified. The CDR3 totals 14 residues. Germline V CDR1 and CDR2: LNHNV, YYDKDF (reference sequence). The chain's CDR3 is CATSRAGGLETQYF.

The chain couples TRBV7-8 to TRBJ2-7; TCRdb lists TRBD2, though no DNA is available to test this call. Per germline, CDR1 SGHVS and CDR2 FQNEAQ. This CDR3 region has 20 residues. CDR3: CASSFASTGTSGSWTYEQYF.

V gene TRBV5-1 combines with J gene TRBJ2-2; TCRdb's D call, TRBD2, is unchecked because there is no DNA. Germline-derived CDR1 and CDR2 are SGHRS and YFSETQ. This CDR3 has 19 residues. The CDR3 spells CASSSVGVAGGMNTGELFF. The complete variable domain, with remaining parts taken from reference TRBV5-1 and TRBJ2-2, reads KAGVTQTPRYLIKTRGQQVTLSCSPISGHRSVSWYQQTPGQGLQFLFEYFSETQRNKGNFPGRFSGRQFSNSRSEMNVSTLELGDSALYLCASSSVGVAGGMNTGELFFGEGSRLTVL.

The V call is TRBV5-1, the J call TRBJ2-5; TCRdb calls TRBD1, which cannot be checked without DNA. The CDR3 covers 14 residues. Germline loops: CDR1 SGHRS, CDR2 YFSETQ. CDR3: CASSSRVNGETQYF.

The chain has TRBV7-3 and TRBJ2-2. The CDR3 has 15 amino acids. Germline V gene lookup returns CDR1 SGHTA and CDR2 FQGTGA. CDR3 protein: CASSLSGSRTGELFF.